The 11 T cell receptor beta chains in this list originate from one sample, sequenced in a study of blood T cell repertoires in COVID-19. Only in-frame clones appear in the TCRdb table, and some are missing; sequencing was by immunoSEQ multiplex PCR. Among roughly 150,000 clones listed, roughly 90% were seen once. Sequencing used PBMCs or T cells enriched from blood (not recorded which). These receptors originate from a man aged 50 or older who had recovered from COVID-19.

CDR3 loop: CASSRSAEETNYGYTF. The CDR3 DNA sequence: TGCGCCAGCAGCCGAAGTGCGGAGGAGACTAACTATGGCTACACCTTC. The V call is TRBV5-1, the J call TRBJ1-2, with D unclear. Trimming left V 4 bases short and J 0 bases short, with 16 bases between. CDR1 SGHRS and CDR2 YFSETQ come from the germline V gene. The CDR3 covers 16 residues.

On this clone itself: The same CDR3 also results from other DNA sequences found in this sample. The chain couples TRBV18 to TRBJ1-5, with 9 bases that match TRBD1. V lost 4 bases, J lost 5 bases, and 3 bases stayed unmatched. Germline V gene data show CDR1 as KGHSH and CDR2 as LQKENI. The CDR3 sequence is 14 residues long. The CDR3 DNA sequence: TGTGCCAGCTCACTACAGGGGGCCGATCAGCCCCAGCATTTT. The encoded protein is CASSLQGADQPQHF.

This chain's CDR3 is CASSYLQGGQQFF. CDR3 bases: TGTGCCAGCAGCTATCTTCAGGGAGGCCAGCAGTTCTTC. V usage is TRBV4-2 and J usage is TRBJ2-1; maybe TRBD2 (6 bases). V was clipped by 5 bases and J by 11 bases, with 16 bases between them. There are 13 residues in the CDR3. Germline assignment: CDR1 LGHNA and CDR2 YNFKEQ.

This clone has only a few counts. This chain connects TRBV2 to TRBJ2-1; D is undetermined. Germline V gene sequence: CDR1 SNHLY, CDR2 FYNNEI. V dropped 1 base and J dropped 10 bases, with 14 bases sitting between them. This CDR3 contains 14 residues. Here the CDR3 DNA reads TGTGCCAGCAGTGAAGAGCTAGACCTCGGCGAGCAGTTCTTC. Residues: CASSEELDLGEQFF.

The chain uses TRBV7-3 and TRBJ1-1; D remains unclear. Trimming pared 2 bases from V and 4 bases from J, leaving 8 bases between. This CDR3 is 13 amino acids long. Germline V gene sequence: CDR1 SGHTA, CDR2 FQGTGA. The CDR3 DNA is TGTGCCAGCAGCTTAGGGGAGGGCACTGAAGCTTTCTTT. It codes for CASSLGEGTEAFF.

The CDR3 loop is CASNDGSYEQYV. The CDR3 DNA follows: TGTGCCAGCAACGATGGTAGCTACGAGCAGTACGTC. The chain carries TRBV5-5 and TRBJ2-7; D is ambiguous. With 6 bases removed from V and 3 bases from J, the gap between germline ends came to 10 bases. Germline CDR1 SGHKS, CDR2 YYEKEE (reference sequence). CDR3 length equals 12 residues.

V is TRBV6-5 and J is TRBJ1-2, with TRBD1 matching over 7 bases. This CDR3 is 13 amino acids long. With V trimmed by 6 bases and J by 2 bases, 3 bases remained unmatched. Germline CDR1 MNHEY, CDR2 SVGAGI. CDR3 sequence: CASSQQGNYGYTF. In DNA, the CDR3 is TGTGCCAGCAGCCAACAGGGGAACTATGGCTACACCTTC.

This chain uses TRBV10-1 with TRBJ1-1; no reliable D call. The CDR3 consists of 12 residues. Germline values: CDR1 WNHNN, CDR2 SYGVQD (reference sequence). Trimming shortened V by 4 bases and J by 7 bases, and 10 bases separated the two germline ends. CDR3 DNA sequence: TGCGCCAGCAGTGGGGAGAGAGGTGAAGCTTTCTTT. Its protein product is CASSGERGEAFF.

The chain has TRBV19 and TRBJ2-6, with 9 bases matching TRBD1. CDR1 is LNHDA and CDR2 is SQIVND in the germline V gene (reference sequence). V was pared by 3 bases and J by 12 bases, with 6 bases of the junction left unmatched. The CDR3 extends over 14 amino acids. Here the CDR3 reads CASSMGDRAPVLTF. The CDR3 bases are TGTGCCAGTAGTATGGGGGACAGGGCCCCCGTCCTGACTTTC. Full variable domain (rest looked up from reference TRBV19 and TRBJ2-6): DGGITQSPKYLFRKEGQNVTLSCEQNLNHDAMYWYRQDPGQGLRLIYYSQIVNDFQKGDIAEGYSVSREKKESFPLTVTSAQKNPTAFYLCASSMGDRAPVLTFGAGSRLTVL.

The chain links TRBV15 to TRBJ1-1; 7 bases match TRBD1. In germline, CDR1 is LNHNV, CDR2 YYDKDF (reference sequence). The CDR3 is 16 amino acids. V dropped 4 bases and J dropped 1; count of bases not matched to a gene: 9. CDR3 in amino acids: CATSTWTGPKNTEAFF. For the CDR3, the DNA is TGTGCCACCAGCACCTGGACAGGCCCGAAGAACACTGAAGCTTTCTTT.

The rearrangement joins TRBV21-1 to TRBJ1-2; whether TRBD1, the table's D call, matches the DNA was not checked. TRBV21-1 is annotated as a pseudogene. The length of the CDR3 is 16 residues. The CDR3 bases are TGTGCCAGCAGCCAACTACTGACAGGCATCCTCTATGGCTACACCTTC. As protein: CASSQLLTGILYGYTF.